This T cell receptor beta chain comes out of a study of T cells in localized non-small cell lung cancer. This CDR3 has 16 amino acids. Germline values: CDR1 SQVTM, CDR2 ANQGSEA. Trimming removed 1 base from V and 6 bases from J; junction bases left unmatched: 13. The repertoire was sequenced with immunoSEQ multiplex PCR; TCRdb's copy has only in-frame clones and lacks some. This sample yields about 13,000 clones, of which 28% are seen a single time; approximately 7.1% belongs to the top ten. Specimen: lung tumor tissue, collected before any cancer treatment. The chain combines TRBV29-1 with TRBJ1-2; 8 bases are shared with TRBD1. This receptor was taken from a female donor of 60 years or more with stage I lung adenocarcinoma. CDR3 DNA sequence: TGCAGCGTTGAAGTGGCCAGGGGGCTTTCCTTTGATGGCTACACCTTC. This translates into CSVEVARGLSFDGYTF.